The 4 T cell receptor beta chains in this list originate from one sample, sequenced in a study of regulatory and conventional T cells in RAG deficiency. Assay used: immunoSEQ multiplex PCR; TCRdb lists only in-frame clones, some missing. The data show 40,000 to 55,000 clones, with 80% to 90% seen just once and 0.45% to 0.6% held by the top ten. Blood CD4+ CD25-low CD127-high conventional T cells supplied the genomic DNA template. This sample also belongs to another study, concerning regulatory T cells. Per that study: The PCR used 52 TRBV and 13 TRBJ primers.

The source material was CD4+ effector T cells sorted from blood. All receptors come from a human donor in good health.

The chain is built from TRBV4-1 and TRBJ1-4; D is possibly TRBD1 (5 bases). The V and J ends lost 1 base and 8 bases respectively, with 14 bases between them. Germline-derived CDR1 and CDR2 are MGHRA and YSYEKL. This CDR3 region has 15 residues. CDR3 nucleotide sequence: TGCGCCAGCAGCCAAGGGGCCGGGGGTGGCGAAAAACTGTTTTTT. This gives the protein CASSQGAGGGEKLFF.

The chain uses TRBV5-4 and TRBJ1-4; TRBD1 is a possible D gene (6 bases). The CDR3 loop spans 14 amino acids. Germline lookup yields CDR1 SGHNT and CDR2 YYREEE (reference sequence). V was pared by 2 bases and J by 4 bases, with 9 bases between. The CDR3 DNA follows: TGTGCCAGCAGCTTTGGACAGAATAATGAAAAACTGTTTTTT. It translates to CASSFGQNNEKLFF.

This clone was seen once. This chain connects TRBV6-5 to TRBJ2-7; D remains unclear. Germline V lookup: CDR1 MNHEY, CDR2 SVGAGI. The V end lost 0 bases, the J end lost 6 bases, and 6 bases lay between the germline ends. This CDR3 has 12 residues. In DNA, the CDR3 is TGTGCCAGCAGTTACTCAGGTAGCGAGCAGTACTTC. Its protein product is CASSYSGSEQYF.

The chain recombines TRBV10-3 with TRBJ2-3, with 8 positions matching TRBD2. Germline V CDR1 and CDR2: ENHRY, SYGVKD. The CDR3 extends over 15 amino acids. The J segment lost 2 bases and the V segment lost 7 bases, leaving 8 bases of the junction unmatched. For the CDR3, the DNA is TGTGCCATCAAGGGCGAGCGGGAGTCCACAGATACGCAGTATTTT. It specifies CAIKGERESTDTQYF.